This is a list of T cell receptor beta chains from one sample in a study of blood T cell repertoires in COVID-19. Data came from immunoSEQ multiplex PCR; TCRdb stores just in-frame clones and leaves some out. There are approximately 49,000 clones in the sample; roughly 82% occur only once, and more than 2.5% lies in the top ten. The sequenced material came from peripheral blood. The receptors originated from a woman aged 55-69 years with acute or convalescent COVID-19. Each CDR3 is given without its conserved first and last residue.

ASSSGTGGFYEQY	TRBV5-6	TRBJ2-7
ASSPQGAGNQPQH	TRBV2	TRBJ1-5
ASSYDSSILGGEQF	TRBV7-2	TRBJ2-1
ASSATGGTDTQY	TRBV18	TRBJ2-3
SVVRNTEAF	TRBV29-1	TRBJ1-1
ASSPRSRTYEQY	TRBV3-1/TRBV3-2	TRBJ2-7
ASSQSGADTQY	TRBV13	TRBJ2-3
ASSLAGHQFATNEKLF	TRBV11-2	TRBJ1-4
ASSQERQAYGYT	TRBV4-1	TRBJ1-2
ASSLVGSDGYT	TRBV5-4	TRBJ1-2
ASRGAAERNIQY	TRBV28	TRBJ2-4
ASRRDRVDKNTEAF	TRBV6-6	TRBJ1-1
ASRRDRQSYGYT	TRBV5-6	TRBJ1-2
ASSSREKAF	TRBV5-6	TRBJ1-1
ASSVGLRGGNTEAF	TRBV9	TRBJ1-1
ASSGGFFEQY	TRBV12-3/TRBV12-4	TRBJ2-7
ASSQEEGIRGGYT	TRBV4-1	TRBJ1-2
ASRTTGTPSHYGYT	TRBV19	TRBJ1-2
SVAPSGGYNEQF	TRBV29-1	TRBJ2-1
AWSGGGEARGYT	TRBV30	TRBJ1-2
ASRPTGTTEAF	TRBV28	TRBJ1-1
ASSQVGATSDQETQY	TRBV3-1/TRBV3-2	TRBJ2-5